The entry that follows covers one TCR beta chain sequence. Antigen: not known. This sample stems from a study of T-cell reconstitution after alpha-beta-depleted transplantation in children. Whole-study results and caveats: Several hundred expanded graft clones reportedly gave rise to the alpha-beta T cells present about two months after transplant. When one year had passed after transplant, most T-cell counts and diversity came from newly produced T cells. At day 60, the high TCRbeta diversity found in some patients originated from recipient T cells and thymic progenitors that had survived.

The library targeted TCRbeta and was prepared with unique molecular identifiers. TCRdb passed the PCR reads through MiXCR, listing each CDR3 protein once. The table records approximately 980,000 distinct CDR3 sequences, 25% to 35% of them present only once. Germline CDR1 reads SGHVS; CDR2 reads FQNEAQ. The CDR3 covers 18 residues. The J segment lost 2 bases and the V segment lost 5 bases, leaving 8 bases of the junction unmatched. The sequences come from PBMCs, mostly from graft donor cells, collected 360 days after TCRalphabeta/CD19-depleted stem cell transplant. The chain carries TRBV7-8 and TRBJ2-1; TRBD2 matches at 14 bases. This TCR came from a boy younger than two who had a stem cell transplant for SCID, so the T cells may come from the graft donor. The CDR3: CASSPGLAGAVTYNEQFF. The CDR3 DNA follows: TGTGCCAGCAGCCCGGGACTAGCGGGGGCCGTTACCTACAATGAGCAGTTCTTC.